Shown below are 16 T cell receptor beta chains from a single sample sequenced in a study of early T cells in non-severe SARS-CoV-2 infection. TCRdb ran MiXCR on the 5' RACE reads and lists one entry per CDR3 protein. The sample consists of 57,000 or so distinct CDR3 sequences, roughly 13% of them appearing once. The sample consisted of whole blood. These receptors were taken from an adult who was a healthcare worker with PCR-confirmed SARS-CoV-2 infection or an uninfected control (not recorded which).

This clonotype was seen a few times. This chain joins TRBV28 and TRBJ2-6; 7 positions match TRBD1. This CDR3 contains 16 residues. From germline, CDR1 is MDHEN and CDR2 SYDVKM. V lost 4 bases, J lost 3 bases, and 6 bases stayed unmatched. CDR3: CASSYLQGFGANVLTF. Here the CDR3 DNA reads TGTGCCAGCAGTTACTTACAGGGGTTTGGGGCCAACGTCCTGACTTTC.

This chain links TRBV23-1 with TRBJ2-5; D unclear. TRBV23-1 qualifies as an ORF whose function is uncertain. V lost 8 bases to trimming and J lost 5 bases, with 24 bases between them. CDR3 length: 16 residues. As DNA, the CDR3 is TGCGCCAGCCATCGATTAATAGATCCTGAGGCGGAGACCCAGTACTTC. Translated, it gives CASHRLIDPEAETQYF.

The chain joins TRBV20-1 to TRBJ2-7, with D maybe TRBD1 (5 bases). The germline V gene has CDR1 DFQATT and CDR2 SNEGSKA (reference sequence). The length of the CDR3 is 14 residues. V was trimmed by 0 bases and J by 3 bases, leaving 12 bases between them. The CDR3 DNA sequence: TGCAGTGCTAGAGATACTCAGGGATTCTACGAGCAGTACTTC. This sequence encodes CSARDTQGFYEQYF.

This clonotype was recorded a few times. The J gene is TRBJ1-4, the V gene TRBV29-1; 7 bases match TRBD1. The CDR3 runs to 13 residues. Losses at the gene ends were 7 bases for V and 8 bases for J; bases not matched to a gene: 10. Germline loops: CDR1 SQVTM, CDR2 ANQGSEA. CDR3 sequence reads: CSGTLTGTEKLFF. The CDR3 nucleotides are TGCAGCGGTACTCTGACAGGGACCGAAAAACTGTTTTTT.

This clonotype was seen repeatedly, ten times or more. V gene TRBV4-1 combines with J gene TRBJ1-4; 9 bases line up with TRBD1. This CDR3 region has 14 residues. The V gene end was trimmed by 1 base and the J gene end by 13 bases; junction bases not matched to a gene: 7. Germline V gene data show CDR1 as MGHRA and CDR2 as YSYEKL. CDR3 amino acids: CASSQGDRAVGLFF. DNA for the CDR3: TGCGCCAGCAGCCAAGGGGACAGGGCTGTCGGACTGTTTTTT.

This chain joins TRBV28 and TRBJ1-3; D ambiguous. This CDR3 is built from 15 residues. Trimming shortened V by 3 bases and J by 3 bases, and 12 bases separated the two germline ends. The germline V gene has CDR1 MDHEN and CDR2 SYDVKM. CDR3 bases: TGTGCCAGCAGTTTGCTGGCAGGCGTTGGAAACACCATATATTTT. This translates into CASSLLAGVGNTIYF.

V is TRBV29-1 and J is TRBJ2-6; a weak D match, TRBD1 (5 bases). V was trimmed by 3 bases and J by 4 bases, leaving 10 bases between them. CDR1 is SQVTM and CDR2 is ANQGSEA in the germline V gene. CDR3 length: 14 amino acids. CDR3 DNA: TGCAGCGTTGACCCAGGGCCCGGGGCCAACGTCCTGACTTTC. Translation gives CSVDPGPGANVLTF.

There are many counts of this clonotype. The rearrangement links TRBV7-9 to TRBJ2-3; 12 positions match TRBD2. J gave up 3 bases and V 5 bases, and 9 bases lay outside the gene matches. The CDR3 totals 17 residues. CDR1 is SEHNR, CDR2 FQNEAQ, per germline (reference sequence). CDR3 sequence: CASSTQTSGGWTDTQYF. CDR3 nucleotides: TGTGCCAGCAGCACACAGACTAGCGGGGGATGGACAGATACGCAGTATTTT. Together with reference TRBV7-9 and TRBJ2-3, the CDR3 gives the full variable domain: DTGVSQNPRHKITKRGQNVTFRCDPISEHNRLYWYRQTLGQGPEFLTYFQNEAQLEKSRLLSDRFSAERPKGSFSTLEIQRTEQGDSAMYLCASSTQTSGGWTDTQYFGPGTRLTVL.

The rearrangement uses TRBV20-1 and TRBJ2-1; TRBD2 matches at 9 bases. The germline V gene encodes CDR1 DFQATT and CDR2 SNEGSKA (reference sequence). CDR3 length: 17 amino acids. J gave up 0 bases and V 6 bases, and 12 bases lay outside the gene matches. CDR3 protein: CSALGLATQSSYNEQFF. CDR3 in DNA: TGCAGTGCCCTAGGACTAGCGACACAGAGCTCCTACAATGAGCAGTTCTTC.

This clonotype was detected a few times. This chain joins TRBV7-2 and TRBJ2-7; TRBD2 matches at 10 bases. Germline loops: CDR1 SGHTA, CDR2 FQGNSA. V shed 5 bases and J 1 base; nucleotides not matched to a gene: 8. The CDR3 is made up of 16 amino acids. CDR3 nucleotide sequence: TGTGCCAGCAGCCCCTATATAGCGGGAGGTTCCTACGAGCAGTACTTC. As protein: CASSPYIAGGSYEQYF. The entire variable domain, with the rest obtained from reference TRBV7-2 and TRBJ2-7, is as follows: GAGVSQSPSNKVTEKGKDVELRCDPISGHTALYWYRQSLGQGLEFLIYFQGNSAPDKSGLPSDRFSAERTGGSVSTLTIQRTQQEDSAVYLCASSPYIAGGSYEQYFGPGTRLTVT.

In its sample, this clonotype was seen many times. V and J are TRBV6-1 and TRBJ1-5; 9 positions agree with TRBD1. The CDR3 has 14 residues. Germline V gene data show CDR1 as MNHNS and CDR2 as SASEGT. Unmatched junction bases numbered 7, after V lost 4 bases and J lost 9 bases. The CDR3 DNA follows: TGTGCCAGCAGTGTCGACAGGGGGTATTCGCCCCAGCATTTT. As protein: CASSVDRGYSPQHF.

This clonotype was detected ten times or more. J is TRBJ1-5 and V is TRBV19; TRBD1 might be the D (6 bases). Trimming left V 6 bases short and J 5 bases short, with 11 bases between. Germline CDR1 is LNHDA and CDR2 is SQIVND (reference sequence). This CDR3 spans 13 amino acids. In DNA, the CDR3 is TGTGCCAGTAGCCTGACAGGAGATCAGCCCCAGCATTTT. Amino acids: CASSLTGDQPQHF.

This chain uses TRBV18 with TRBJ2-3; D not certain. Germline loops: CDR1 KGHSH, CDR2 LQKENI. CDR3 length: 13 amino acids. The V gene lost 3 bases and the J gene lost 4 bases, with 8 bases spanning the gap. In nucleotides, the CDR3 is TGTGCCAGCTCACCCAGTGGCCCAGATACGCAGTATTTT. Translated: CASSPSGPDTQYF.

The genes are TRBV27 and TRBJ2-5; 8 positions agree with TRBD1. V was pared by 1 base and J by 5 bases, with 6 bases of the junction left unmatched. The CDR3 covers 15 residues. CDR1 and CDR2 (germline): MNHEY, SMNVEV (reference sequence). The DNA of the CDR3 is TGTGCCAGCAGTTTATTGGCAGGGGGCACGGAGACCCAGTACTTC. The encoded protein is CASSLLAGGTETQYF.

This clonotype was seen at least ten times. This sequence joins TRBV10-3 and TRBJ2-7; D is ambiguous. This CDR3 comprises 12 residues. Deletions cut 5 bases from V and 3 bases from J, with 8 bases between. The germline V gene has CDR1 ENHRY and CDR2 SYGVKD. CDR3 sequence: CAISSVVYEQYF. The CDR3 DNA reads TGTGCCATCAGTTCTGTAGTCTACGAGCAGTACTTC.

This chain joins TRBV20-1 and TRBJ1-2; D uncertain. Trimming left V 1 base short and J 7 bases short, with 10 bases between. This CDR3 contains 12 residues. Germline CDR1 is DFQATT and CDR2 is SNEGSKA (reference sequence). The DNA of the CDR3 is TGCAGTGCTAGAGGGTCAATGGGTGGCTACACCTTC. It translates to CSARGSMGGYTF.